These 21 T cell receptor beta chains were all obtained from the same sample, sequenced in a study of blood T cell repertoires in COVID-19. Only in-frame clones appear in the TCRdb table, and some are missing; sequencing was by immunoSEQ multiplex PCR. Of 180,000 or so clones listed, around 85% are singletons. Sequencing used peripheral blood. These receptor sequences come from a woman aged 55-69 years with COVID-19, enrolled during active disease.

The chain employs TRBV6-2 or TRBV6-3 and TRBJ2-7; 13 bases fit TRBD2. V was clipped by 6 bases and J by 3 bases; unmatched bases: 14. This CDR3 region has 18 residues. Germline lookup yields CDR1 MNHEY and CDR2 SVGEGT. The CDR3 region is CASSTLRTSGSNFYEQYF. CDR3 in DNA: TGTGCCAGCAGCACCCTTCGGACTAGCGGGAGTAATTTCTACGAGCAGTACTTC.

The chain carries TRBV29-1 and TRBJ2-3; D perhaps matches TRBD2 (6 bases). V lost 6 bases to trimming and J lost 4 bases, with 11 bases between them. This CDR3 region has 12 residues. The germline gives CDR1 SQVTM, CDR2 ANQGSEA. The CDR3: CSVTWGADTQYF. The CDR3 nucleotides read TGCAGCGTCACCTGGGGGGCAGATACGCAGTATTTT.

This sequence joins TRBV6-5 and TRBJ2-7, with 7 bases matching TRBD2. Germline V CDR1 and CDR2: MNHEY, SVGAGI. The CDR3 is made up of 12 amino acids. Trimming cost V 8 bases and J 2 bases; bases outside gene matches: 3. The CDR3 DNA is TGTGCCAGCGGCGGACTAGCCTACGAGCAGTACTTC. This translates into CASGGLAYEQYF.

This clone came up a few times. The V gene is TRBV30, the J gene TRBJ1-2; TRBD1 aligns across 8 bases. CDR1 and CDR2 from the germline V gene are GTSNPN and SVGIG (reference sequence). The CDR3 has 15 residues. V dropped 0 bases and J dropped 3; count of bases not matched to a gene: 6. The DNA of the CDR3 is TGTGCCTGGAGTGTATTCGGACAGGGTTACTATGGCTACACCTTC. Translation: CAWSVFGQGYYGYTF. Together with reference TRBV30 and TRBJ1-2, the CDR3 gives the full variable domain: SQTIHQWPATLVQPVGSPLSLECTVEGTSNPNLYWYRQAAGRGLQLLFYSVGIGQISSEVPQNLSASRPQDRQFILSSKKLLLSDSGFYLCAWSVFGQGYYGYTFGSGTRLTVV.

The rearrangement uses TRBV21-1 and TRBJ1-5; the table assigns TRBD1, which was not confirmed against the DNA. TRBV21-1 corresponds to a pseudogene. The CDR3 contains 20 residues. CDR3 sequence (DNA): TGTGCCAGCAGCAATTACGGAATCATAGGACAGGGAAGTAGCAATCAGCCCCAGCATTTT. Translating gives CASSNYGIIGQGSSNQPQHF.

The chain couples TRBV24-1 to TRBJ2-3, with 13 bases lining up with TRBD2. V trimming: 4 bases; J trimming: 5 bases; junction bases outside the gene matches: 14. This CDR3 is built from 19 residues. Germline CDR1 and CDR2: KGHDR and SFDVKD. CDR3 nucleotides: TGTGCCACCAGTGACTCTTACCGGACTAGCGGGAGTATCCTAGATACGCAGTATTTT. Its protein is CATSDSYRTSGSILDTQYF.

CDR3 sequence (DNA): TGTGCCAGCAGCGTTATTAGCACAGATACGCAGTATTTT. Translating it yields CASSVISTDTQYF. The J gene is TRBJ2-3, the V gene TRBV9; no clear D. Trimming removed 2 bases at V and 0 bases at J, with 4 bases between. CDR1 is SGDLS, CDR2 YYNGEE, per germline. The CDR3 is 13 residues long.

This clone was seen a few times. This chain uses TRBV15 with TRBJ2-7, with D tentatively TRBD1 (5 bases). The V gene's germline CDR1 is LNHNV and CDR2 YYDKDF (reference sequence). The CDR3 has 14 residues. The V gene lost 1 base and the J gene lost 2 bases, with 9 bases spanning the gap. The CDR3 nucleotides read TGTGCCACCAGCAGAGCTCAGGGAACCTACGAGCAGTACTTC. It codes for CATSRAQGTYEQYF.

The J gene is TRBJ1-5, the V gene TRBV6-5; D is unclear. Per germline, CDR1 MNHEY and CDR2 SVGAGI. V lost 2 bases and J lost 1, with 6 bases in between. The CDR3 is 14 residues long. CDR3 coding DNA: TGTGCCAGCAGTTACGGGCAGAGCAATCAGCCCCAGCATTTT. Its protein product is CASSYGQSNQPQHF.

This clone was counted between two and nine times. The gene calls are TRBV19 and TRBJ2-1, with 8 positions matching TRBD2. V was pared by 8 bases and J by 7 bases, with 7 bases of the junction left unmatched. Germline V gene lookup returns CDR1 LNHDA and CDR2 SQIVND (reference sequence). The CDR3 totals 13 residues. The CDR3 DNA follows: TGTGCCAGTCGGGGACTAGGGCGTAATGAGCAGTTCTTC. Translating it yields CASRGLGRNEQFF. The variable domain in full, with the rest retrieved from reference TRBV19 and TRBJ2-1, is DGGITQSPKYLFRKEGQNVTLSCEQNLNHDAMYWYRQDPGQGLRLIYYSQIVNDFQKGDIAEGYSVSREKKESFPLTVTSAQKNPTAFYLCASRGLGRNEQFFGPGTRLTVL.

This clone was observed a few times. The chain couples TRBV6-5 to TRBJ1-2, with a weak D call TRBD1 (6 bases). The CDR3 sequence is 15 residues long. Deletions cut 0 bases from V and 5 bases from J, with 13 bases between. The germline gives CDR1 MNHEY, CDR2 SVGAGI. The chain's CDR3 is CASSYSLGGGYGYTF. The CDR3 nucleotides read TGTGCCAGCAGTTACTCCCTAGGGGGTGGGTATGGCTACACCTTC.

The V and J genes are TRBV30 and TRBJ2-1, with 7 bases aligning to TRBD2. CDR3 length: 15 residues. V shed 2 bases, J shed 5 bases, and the junction held 9 bases outside the gene matches. Germline V gives CDR1 GTSNPN, CDR2 SVGIG (reference sequence). In DNA, the CDR3 is TGTGCCTGGAGTCCGGGGGGAGAGGGAGACAATGAGCAGTTCTTC. Protein sequence: CAWSPGGEGDNEQFF. The variable domain in full, with the rest retrieved from reference TRBV30 and TRBJ2-1, is SQTIHQWPATLVQPVGSPLSLECTVEGTSNPNLYWYRQAAGRGLQLLFYSVGIGQISSEVPQNLSASRPQDRQFILSSKKLLLSDSGFYLCAWSPGGEGDNEQFFGPGTRLTVL.

This sequence joins TRBV5-6 and TRBJ1-2; D possibly corresponds to TRBD1 (6 bases). V lost 7 bases and J 3 bases, leaving 10 bases between the germline ends. This CDR3 spans 12 amino acids. Germline CDR1 SGHDT, CDR2 YYEEEE. CDR3 residues: CASEGVDYGYTF. CDR3 nucleotide sequence: TGTGCCAGCGAGGGGGTGGACTATGGCTACACCTTC.

V gene TRBV7-3 combines with J gene TRBJ2-1; TRBD2 agrees at 13 bases. The junction had 9 bases not matched to a gene; V was cut back by 5 bases and J by 5 bases. This CDR3 comprises 17 residues. Germline V gene sequence: CDR1 SGHTA, CDR2 FQGTGA. The CDR3 sequence: CASSRRLAGGINNEQFF. CDR3 bases: TGTGCCAGCAGCCGAAGACTAGCGGGAGGAATAAACAATGAGCAGTTCTTC.

This chain links TRBV11-3 with TRBJ2-1; 8 positions match TRBD2. Trimming took 5 bases from V and 4 from J; bases not matched to a gene: 10. The CDR3 totals 16 residues. The germline V gene encodes CDR1 SGHNT and CDR2 YENEEA. The chain's CDR3 is CASSPRASGYYNEQFF. CDR3 bases: TGTGCCAGCAGCCCCCGGGCTAGCGGGTATTACAATGAGCAGTTCTTC.

The genes are TRBV7-3 and TRBJ2-1; 9 positions match TRBD1. V lost 4 bases to trimming and J lost 8 bases; unmatched junction nucleotides: 6. The CDR3 spans 14 residues. CDR1 is SGHTA and CDR2 is FQGTGA in the germline V gene. CDR3 sequence (DNA): TGTGCCAGCAGCTCGACAGGGGGTAGAGATGAGCAGTTCTTC. Encoded protein: CASSSTGGRDEQFF.

CDR3 bases: TGCGCCAGCAGCCAAGCTCTGGGGGGGACCGGGACCCCCTACGAGCAGTACTTC. Its translation is CASSQALGGTGTPYEQYF. The rearrangement uses TRBV4-1 and TRBJ2-7, with 7 bases fitting TRBD2. The ends lost 1 base at V and 2 bases at J; junction bases unmatched: 14. CDR3 length: 18 residues. Germline CDR1 MGHRA, CDR2 YSYEKL.

This clone was counted once. The chain has TRBV30 and TRBJ2-5; D not resolved. The CDR3 contains 11 residues. V dropped 3 bases and J dropped 2 bases, with 4 bases sitting between them. CDR1 GTSNPN and CDR2 SVGIG come from the germline V gene (reference sequence). CDR3 residues: CAWRTQETQYF. CDR3 coding DNA: TGTGCCTGGAGAACACAAGAGACCCAGTACTTC.

The chain has TRBV9 and TRBJ2-7, with TRBD1 matching 9 bases. V lost 4 bases to trimming and J lost 0 bases; unmatched junction nucleotides: 14. Per germline, CDR1 SGDLS and CDR2 YYNGEE. The CDR3 runs 18 residues. The CDR3 DNA reads TGTGCCAGCAGCCGGGGGACAGGGAGACGCCCTAGCTCCTACGAGCAGTACTTC. Its protein product is CASSRGTGRRPSSYEQYF.

V gene TRBV27 combines with J gene TRBJ2-3; TRBD2 matches at 13 bases. Germline lookup yields CDR1 MNHEY and CDR2 SMNVEV (reference sequence). Trimming at V came to 3 bases and at J to 6 bases, leaving 9 bases not matched to a gene. The CDR3 is 17 residues long. CDR3 loop: CASSLLGLAGERDTQYF. Here the CDR3 DNA reads TGTGCCAGCAGTTTGCTTGGACTAGCGGGAGAGAGGGATACGCAGTATTTT.

This clone was observed a single time. The V and J genes are TRBV7-8 and TRBJ1-5; D is unresolved. The CDR3 totals 13 residues. CDR1 and CDR2 from the germline V gene are SGHVS and FQNEAQ. The V end lost 3 bases, the J end lost 5 bases, and 8 bases lay between the germline ends. CDR3 amino acids: CASSFSPYQPQHF. As DNA, the CDR3 is TGTGCCAGCAGCTTTTCCCCCTATCAGCCCCAGCATTTT.